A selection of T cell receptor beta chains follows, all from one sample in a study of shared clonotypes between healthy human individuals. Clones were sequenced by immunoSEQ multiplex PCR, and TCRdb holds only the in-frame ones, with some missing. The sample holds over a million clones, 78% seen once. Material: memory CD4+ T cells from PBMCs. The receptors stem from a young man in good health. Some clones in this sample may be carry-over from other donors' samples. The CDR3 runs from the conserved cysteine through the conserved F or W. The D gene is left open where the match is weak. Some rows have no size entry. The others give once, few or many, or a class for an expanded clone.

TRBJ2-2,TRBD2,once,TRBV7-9,TGTGCCAGCAGCCTCGGGACTAGCGGGTTCACCGGGGAGCTGTTTTTT,CASSLGTSGFTGELFF
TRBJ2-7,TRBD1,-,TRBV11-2,TGTGCCAGCAGCCTCCCCGGGACAGGGCCCTACGAGCAGTACTTC,CASSLPGTGPYEQYF
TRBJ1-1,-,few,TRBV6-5,TGTGCCAGCAGTTACCGGCAGGCGAGCACTGAAGCTTTCTTT,CASSYRQASTEAFF
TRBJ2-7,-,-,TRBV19,TGTGCCAGTAGTATAGGGGGAGCGGGCGCACTCTACGAGCAGTACTTC,CASSIGGAGALYEQYF
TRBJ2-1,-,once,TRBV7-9,TGTGCCAGCAGCCTAGCGACTATTAATGGTGAGCAGTTCTTC,CASSLATINGEQFF
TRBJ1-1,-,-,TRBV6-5,TGTGCCAGCCGACACGGTTTGAAAGCTTTCTTT,CASRHGLKAFF
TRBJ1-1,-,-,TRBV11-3,TGTGCCAGCAGCCAGTGGGGGAACACTGAAGCTTTCTTT,CASSQWGNTEAFF
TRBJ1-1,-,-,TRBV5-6,TGTGCCAGCAGCCCATGGACAGTGAACACTGAAGCTTTCTTT,CASSPWTVNTEAFF
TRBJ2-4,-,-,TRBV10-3,TGTGCCATCAGTGAAGCACTAGCCAAAAACATTCAGTACTTC,CAISEALAKNIQYF
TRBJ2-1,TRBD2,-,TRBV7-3,TGTGCCAGCAGCTCAGTAGCGGGAGTGCGCCACAATGAGCAGTTCTTC,CASSSVAGVRHNEQFF
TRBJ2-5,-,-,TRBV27,TGTGCCAGCAGTTTGGCGGGGACCCAGTACTTC,CASSLAGTQYF
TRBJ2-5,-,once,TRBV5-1,TGCGCCAGCAGATACCAAGAGACCCAGTACTTC,CASRYQETQYF
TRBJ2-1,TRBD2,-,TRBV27,TGTGCCAGCAGTCGAACTTCTAGCGGGAAGTACAATGAGCAGTTCTTC,CASSRTSSGKYNEQFF
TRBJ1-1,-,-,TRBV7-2,TGTGCCAGCAGCTTAGTGGGGAGTGCTGAAGCTTTCTTT,CASSLVGSAEAFF
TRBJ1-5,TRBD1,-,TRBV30,TGTGCCTGGAGTGAACTGGGGACAGCTCATCAGCCCCAGCATTTT,CAWSELGTAHQPQHF
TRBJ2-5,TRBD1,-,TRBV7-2,TGTGCCAGCAGCTTTAACAGGGGGGAGACCCAGTACTTC,CASSFNRGETQYF
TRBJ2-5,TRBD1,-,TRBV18,TGTGCCAGCTCACTGACAGGGGACCAAGAGACCCAGTACTTC,CASSLTGDQETQYF
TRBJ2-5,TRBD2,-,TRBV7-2,TGTGCCAGCAGCTTAGGGCGGGAGATGGAGACCCAGTACTTC,CASSLGREMETQYF
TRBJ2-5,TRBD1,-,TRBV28,TGTGCCAGCACCCCAGCTGGGACAGGGGGCTGGGAGACCCAGTACTTC,CASTPAGTGGWETQYF
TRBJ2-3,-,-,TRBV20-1,TGCAGTGGACCGGCCGCAGATACGCAGTATTTT,CSGPAADTQYF
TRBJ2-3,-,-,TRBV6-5,TGTGCCAGCACCCCTCCTAGCACAGATACGCAGTATTTT,CASTPPSTDTQYF
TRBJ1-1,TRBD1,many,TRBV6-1,TGTGCCAGCAGGAGGTCCGGGACAGAGAACACTGAAGCTTTCTTT,CASRRSGTENTEAFF
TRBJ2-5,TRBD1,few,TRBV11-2,TGTGCCAGCAGCTTGAACGGACAGGGGGCTTGGGAGACCCAGTACTTC,CASSLNGQGAWETQYF
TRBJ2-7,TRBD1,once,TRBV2,TGTGCCAGCAGTGAAGGCCGGACAGGGTTGAACGAGCAGTACTTC,CASSEGRTGLNEQYF
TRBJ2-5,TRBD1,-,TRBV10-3,TGTGCCATCAGTGACGGGACAGCGAGCCAACAAGAGACCCAGTACTTC,CAISDGTASQQETQYF
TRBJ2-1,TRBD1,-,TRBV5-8,TGTGCCAGCGTCCCGGGACAGATTTACAATGAGCAGTTCTTC,CASVPGQIYNEQFF
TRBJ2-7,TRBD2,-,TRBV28,TGTGCCAGCAGTTTATGGAGGATTAGCGGGCTCTCCTACGAGCAGTACTTC,CASSLWRISGLSYEQYF
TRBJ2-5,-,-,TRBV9,TGTGCCAGCAGCCTGGGGTCAGAGGCGGCATTAGAGACCCAGTACTTC,CASSLGSEAALETQYF
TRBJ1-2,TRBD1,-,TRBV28,TGTGCCAGCAGTTACGGGACAGGGGAGGTTAGCTACACCTTC,CASSYGTGEVSYTF
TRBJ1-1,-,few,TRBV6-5,TGTGCCAGCAGTTACTCGTGGGGGGCTAGAAACACTGAAGCTTTCTTT,CASSYSWGARNTEAFF
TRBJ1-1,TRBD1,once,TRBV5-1,TGCGCCAGCAGCTTGGGGTCCTCAGGGGGAGCTTTCTTT,CASSLGSSGGAFF
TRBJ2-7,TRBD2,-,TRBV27,TGTGCCAGCAGTTTGAAACTAGCGGGAGGTCGGGACGAGCAGTACTTC,CASSLKLAGGRDEQYF
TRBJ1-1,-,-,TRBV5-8,TGTGCCAGCAGCTTTTTGGTAGACAGTCAAGATTCTGAAGCTTTCTTT,CASSFLVDSQDSEAFF
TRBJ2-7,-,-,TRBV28,TGTGCCAGCAGCGGCACCGGGTCCTACCCTACCTACTTC,CASSGTGSYPTYF
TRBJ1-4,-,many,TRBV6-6,TGTGCCAGCAGGGGATACAGGGAAAGTGAAAAACTGTTTTTT,CASRGYRESEKLFF
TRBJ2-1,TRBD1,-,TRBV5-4,TGTGCCAGCAGTTTTGACAGGGGCTTATCCTACAATGAGCAGTTCTTC,CASSFDRGLSYNEQFF
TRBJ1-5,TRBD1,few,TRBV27,TGTGCCAGCAGTGGACAGGGGGTCAATCAGCCCCAGCATTTT,CASSGQGVNQPQHF
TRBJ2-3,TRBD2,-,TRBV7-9,TGTGCCAGCAGCTCTTCTAGCGGGAGGGGGGTAGATACGCAGTATTTT,CASSSSSGRGVDTQYF
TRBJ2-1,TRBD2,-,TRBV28,TGTGCCAGCAGTCCGATAGCGGGAGGGCCCAGTAATGAGCAGTTCTTC,CASSPIAGGPSNEQFF
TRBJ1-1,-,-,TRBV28,TGTGCCAGCAGTTTTACTGGGCAGGCAACTGAAGCTTTCTTT,CASSFTGQATEAFF
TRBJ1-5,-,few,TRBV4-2,TGTGCCAGCAGCCAGAAGGGACATAGCAATCAGCCCCAGCATTTT,CASSQKGHSNQPQHF
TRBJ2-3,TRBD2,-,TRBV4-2,TGTGCCAGCAGCCAAGCGGGGGGGGAAGATACGCAGTATTTT,CASSQAGGEDTQYF
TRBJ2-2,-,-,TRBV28,TGTGCCAGCAGTCTAACAACCGGGGAGCTGTTTTTT,CASSLTTGELFF
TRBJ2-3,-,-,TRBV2,TGTGCCAGCGGGGGGGACAGGACAGATACGCAGTATTTT,CASGGDRTDTQYF
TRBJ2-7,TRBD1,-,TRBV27,TGTGCCAGCAGTCCGATTCTCGGGACAGGGGGTCTCGAGCAGTACTTC,CASSPILGTGGLEQYF
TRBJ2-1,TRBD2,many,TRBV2,TGTGCCAGCAGTGGTGGAGGTAGCGGGAGTGGAGAGCAGTTCTTC,CASSGGGSGSGEQFF
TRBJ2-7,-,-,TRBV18,TGTGCCAGCTCACCATCTGCGGATCCATCCTACGAGCAGTACTTC,CASSPSADPSYEQYF
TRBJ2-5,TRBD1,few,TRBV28,TGTGCCAGCATTAACAGGGGTCAAGAGACCCAGTACTTC,CASINRGQETQYF
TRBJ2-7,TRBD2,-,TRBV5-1,TGCGCCAGCAGCCCGGGACTAGCGGGAGGAACAGACGAGCAGTACTTC,CASSPGLAGGTDEQYF